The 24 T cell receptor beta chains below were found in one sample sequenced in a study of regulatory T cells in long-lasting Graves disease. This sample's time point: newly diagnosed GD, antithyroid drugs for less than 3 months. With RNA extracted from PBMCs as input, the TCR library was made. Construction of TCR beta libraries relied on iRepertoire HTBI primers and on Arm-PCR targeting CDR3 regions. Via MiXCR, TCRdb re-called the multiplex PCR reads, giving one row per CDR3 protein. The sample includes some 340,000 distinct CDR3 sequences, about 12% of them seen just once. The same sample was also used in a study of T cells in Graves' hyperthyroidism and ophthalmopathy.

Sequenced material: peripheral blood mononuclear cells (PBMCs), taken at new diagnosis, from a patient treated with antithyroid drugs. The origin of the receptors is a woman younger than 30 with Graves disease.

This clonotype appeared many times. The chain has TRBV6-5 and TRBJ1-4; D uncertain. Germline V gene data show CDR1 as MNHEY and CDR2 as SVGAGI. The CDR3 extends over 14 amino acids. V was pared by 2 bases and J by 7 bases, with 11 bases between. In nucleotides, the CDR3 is TGTGCCAGCAGTTACCACACGGAGGGTGAAAAACTGTTTTTT. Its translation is CASSYHTEGEKLFF.

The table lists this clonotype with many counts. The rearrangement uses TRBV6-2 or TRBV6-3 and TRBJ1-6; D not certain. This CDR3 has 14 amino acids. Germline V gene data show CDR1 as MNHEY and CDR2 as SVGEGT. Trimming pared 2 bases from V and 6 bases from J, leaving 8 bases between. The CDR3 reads CASSYDSANSPLHF. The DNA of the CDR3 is TGTGCCAGCAGTTACGACTCGGCTAATTCACCCCTCCACTTT.

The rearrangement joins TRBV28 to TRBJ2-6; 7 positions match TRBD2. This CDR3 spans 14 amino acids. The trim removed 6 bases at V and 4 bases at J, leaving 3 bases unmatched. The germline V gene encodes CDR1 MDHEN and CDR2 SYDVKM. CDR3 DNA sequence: TGTGCCAGCAGCCACGGGGGGGGGGCCAACGTCCTGACTTTC. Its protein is CASSHGGGANVLTF.

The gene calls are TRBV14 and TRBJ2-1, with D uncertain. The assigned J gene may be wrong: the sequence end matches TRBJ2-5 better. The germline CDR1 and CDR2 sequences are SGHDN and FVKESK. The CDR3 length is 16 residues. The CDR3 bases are TGTGCCAGCAGCCGTGGGTATCGGGCAGTAAAAGAGACCCAGTACTTC. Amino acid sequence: CASSRGYRAVKETQYF.

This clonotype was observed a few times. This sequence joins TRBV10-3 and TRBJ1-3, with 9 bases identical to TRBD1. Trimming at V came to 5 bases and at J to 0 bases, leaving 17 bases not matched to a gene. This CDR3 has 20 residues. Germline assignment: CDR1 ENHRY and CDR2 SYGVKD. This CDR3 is CAISYRDRVSTKHSGNTIYF. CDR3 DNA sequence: TGTGCCATCAGTTACCGGGACAGGGTATCGACAAAGCACTCTGGAAACACCATATATTTT.

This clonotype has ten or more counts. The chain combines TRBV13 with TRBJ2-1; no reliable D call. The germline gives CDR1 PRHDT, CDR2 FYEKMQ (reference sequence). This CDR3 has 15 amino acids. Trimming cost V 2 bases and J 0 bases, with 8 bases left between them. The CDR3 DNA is TGTGCCAGCAGCTTAACCGGGCTCTCCTACAATGAGCAGTTCTTC. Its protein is CASSLTGLSYNEQFF.

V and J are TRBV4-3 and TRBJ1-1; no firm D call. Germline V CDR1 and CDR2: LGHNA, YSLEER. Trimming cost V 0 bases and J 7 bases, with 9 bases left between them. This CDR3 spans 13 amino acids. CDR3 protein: CASSQDIGDEAFF. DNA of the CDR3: TGCGCCAGCAGCCAAGATATCGGGGATGAAGCTTTCTTT.

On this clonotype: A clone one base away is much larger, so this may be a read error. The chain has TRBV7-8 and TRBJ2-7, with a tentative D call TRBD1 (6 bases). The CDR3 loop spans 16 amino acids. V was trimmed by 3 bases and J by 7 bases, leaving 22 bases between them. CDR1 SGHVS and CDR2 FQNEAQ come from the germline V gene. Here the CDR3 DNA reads TGTGCCAGCAGCTTGAAGAGGCAGGGGCCTCGGGATGAGCAGTACTTC. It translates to CASSLKRQGPRDEQYF.

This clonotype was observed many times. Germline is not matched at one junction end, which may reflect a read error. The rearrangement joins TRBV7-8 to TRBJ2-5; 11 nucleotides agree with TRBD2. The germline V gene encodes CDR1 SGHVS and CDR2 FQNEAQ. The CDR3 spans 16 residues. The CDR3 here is CASSQLAGEIQETQYF. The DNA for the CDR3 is TGCGCCAGCAGCCAACTAGCGGGGGAGATCCAAGAGACCCAGTACTTC. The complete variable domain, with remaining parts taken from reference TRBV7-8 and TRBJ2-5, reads GAGVSQSPRYKVAKRGQDVALRCDPISGHVSLFWYQQALGQGPEFLTYFQNEAQLDKSGLPSDRFFAERPEGSVSTLKIQRTQQEDSAVYLCASSQLAGEIQETQYFGPGTRLLVL.

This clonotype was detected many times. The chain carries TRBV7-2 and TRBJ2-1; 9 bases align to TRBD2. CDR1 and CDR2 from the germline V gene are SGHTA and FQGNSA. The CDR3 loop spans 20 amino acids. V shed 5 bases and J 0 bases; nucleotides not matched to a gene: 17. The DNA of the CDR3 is TGTGCCAGCAGCGCGCCCGGGACTAGCTCTGCCTATAGCTCCTACAATGAGCAGTTCTTC. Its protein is CASSAPGTSSAYSSYNEQFF.

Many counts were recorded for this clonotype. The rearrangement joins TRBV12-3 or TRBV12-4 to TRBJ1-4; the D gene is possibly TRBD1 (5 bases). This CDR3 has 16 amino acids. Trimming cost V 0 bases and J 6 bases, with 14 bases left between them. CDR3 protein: CASSLAWAGDDEKLFF. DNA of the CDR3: TGTGCCAGCAGTTTAGCCTGGGCGGGGGATGATGAAAAACTGTTTTTT.

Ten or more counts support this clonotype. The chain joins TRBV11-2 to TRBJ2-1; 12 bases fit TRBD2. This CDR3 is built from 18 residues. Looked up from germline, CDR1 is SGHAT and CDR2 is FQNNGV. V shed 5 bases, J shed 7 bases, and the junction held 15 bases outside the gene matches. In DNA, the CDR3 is TGTGCCAGCAGCCCAAGTAGGTTGGGGACTAGCGGGTGGAATGAGCAGTTCTTC. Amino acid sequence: CASSPSRLGTSGWNEQFF.

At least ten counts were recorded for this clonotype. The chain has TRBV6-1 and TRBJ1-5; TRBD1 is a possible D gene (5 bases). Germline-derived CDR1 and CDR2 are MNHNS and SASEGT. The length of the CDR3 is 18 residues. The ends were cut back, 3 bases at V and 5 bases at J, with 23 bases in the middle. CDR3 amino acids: CASSEWIVSGGKDQPQHF. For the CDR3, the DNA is TGTGCCAGCAGTGAGTGGATCGTCTCGGGGGGTAAGGATCAGCCCCAGCATTTT.

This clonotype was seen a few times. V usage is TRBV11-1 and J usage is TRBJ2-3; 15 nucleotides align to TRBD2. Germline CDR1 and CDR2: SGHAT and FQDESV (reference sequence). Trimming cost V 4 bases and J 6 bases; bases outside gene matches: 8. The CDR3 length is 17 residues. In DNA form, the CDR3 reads TGTGCCAGCAGCTCAGGACTAGCGGGAGGGCGTCGTGATACGCAGTATTTT. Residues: CASSSGLAGGRRDTQYF. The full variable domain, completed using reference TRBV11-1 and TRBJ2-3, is EAEVAQSPRYKITEKSQAVAFWCDPISGHATLYWYRQILGQGPELLVQFQDESVVDDSQLPKDRFSAERLKGVDSTLKIQPAELGDSAMYLCASSSGLAGGRRDTQYFGPGTRLTVL.

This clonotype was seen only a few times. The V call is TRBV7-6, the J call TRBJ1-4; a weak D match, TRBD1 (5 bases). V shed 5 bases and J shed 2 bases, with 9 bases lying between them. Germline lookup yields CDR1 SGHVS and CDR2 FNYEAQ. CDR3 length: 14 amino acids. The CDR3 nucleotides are TGTGCCAGCAGCACGCGGGGGACTAATGAAAAACTGTTTTTT. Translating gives CASSTRGTNEKLFF. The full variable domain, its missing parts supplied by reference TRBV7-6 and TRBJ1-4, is GAGVSQSPRYKVTKRGQDVALRCDPISGHVSLYWYRQALGQGPEFLTYFNYEAQQDKSGLPNDRFSAERPEGSISTLTIQRTEQRDSAMYRCASSTRGTNEKLFFGSGTQLSVL.

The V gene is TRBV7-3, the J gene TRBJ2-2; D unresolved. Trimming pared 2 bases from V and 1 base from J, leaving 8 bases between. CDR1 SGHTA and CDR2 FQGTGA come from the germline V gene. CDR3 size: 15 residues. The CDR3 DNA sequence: TGTGCCAGCAGCTTACAGTCTCGGAACACCGGGGAGCTGTTTTTT. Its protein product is CASSLQSRNTGELFF. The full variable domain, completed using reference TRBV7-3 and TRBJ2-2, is GAGVSQTPSNKVTEKGKYVELRCDPISGHTALYWYRQSLGQGPEFLIYFQGTGAADDSGLPNDRFFAVRPEGSVSTLKIQRTERGDSAVYLCASSLQSRNTGELFFGEGSRLTVL.

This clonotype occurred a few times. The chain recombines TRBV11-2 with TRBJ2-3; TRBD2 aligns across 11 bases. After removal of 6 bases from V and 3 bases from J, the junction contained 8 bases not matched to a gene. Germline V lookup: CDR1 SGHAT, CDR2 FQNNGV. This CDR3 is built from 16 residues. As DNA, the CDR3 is TGTGCCAGCAGACTAAAGACTAGCGGGATTACAGATACGCAGTATTTT. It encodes CASRLKTSGITDTQYF.

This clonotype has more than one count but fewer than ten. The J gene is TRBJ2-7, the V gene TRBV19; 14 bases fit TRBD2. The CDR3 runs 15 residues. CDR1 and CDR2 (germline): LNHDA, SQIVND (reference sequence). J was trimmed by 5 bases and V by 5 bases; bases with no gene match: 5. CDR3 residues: CASSQTSGRADEQYF. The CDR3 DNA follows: TGTGCCAGTAGTCAGACTAGCGGGAGGGCCGACGAGCAGTACTTC.

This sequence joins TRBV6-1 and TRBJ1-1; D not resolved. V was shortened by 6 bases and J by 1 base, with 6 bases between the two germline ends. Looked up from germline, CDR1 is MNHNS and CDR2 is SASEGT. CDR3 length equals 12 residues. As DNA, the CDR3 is TGTGCCAGCAGAAACAGGAACACTGAAGCTTTCTTT. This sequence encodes CASRNRNTEAFF.

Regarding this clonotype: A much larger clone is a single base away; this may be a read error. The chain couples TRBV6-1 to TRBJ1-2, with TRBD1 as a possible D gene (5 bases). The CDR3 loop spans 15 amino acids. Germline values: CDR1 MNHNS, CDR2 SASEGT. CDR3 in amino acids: CASRETVAIVDGYAF. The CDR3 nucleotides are TGTGCCAGCAGAGAGACAGTCGCCATAGTTGATGGCTACGCCTTC.

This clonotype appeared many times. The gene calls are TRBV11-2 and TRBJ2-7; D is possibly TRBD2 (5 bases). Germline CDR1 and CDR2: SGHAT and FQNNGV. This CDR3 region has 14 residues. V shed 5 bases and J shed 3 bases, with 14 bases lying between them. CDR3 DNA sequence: TGTGCCAGCAGCCGACTAAGTGCGAGCTACGAGCAGTACTTC. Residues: CASSRLSASYEQYF. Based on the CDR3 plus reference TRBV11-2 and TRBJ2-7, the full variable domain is EAGVAQSPRYKIIEKRQSVAFWCNPISGHATLYWYQQILGQGPKLLIQFQNNGVVDDSQLPKDRFSAERLKGVDSTLKIQPAKLEDSAVYLCASSRLSASYEQYFGPGTRLTVT.

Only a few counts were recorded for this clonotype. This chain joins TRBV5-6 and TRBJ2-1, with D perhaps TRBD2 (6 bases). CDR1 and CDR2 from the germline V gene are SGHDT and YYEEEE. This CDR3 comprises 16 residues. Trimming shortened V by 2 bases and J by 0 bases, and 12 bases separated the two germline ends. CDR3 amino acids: CASSFGGGNSYNEQFF. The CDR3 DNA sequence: TGTGCCAGCAGCTTCGGTGGCGGGAACTCCTACAATGAGCAGTTCTTC. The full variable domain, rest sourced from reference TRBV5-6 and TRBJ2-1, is DAGVTQSPTHLIKTRGQQVTLRCSPKSGHDTVSWYQQALGQGPQFIFQYYEEEERQRGNFPDRFSGHQFPNYSSELNVNALLLGDSALYLCASSFGGGNSYNEQFFGPGTRLTVL.

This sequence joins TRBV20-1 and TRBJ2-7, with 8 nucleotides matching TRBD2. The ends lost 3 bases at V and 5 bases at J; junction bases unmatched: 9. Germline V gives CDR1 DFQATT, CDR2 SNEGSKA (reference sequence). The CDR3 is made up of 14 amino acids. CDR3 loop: CSASGRVFSDEQYF. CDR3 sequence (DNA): TGCAGTGCTAGCGGGAGGGTCTTTAGTGACGAGCAGTACTTC.

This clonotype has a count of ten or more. The CDR3 nucleotides read TGTGCCAGCAGCTTGCAGGGAAGGGACCTTAGTAGTAGCAATCAGCCCCAGCATTTT. Translated: CASSLQGRDLSSSNQPQHF. This chain uses TRBV7-9 with TRBJ1-5; weak D call: TRBD1 (5 bases). V was clipped by 3 bases and J by 0 bases, with 21 bases between them. Per germline, CDR1 SEHNR and CDR2 FQNEAQ (reference sequence). CDR3 length equals 19 residues.